These 25 T cell receptor beta chains share one sample of origin, sequenced in a study of blood T cell repertoires in COVID-19. Clones were sequenced by immunoSEQ multiplex PCR, and TCRdb holds only the in-frame ones, with some missing. Of about 310,000 clones in the sample, just under 90% are singletons; the top ten hold over 8.5%. The source material was PBMCs or T cells enriched from blood (not recorded which). These receptors came from a woman younger than 45 who had recovered from COVID-19.

This rearrangement joins TRBV11-2 to TRBJ2-7, with unresolved D. The CDR3 is made up of 12 amino acids. Germline V gene sequence: CDR1 SGHAT, CDR2 FQNNGV. The V and J ends lost 2 bases and 3 bases respectively, with 5 bases between them. DNA for the CDR3: TGTGCCAGCAGCTTAAATATCTACGAGCAGTACTTC. Translation gives CASSLNIYEQYF.

The chain joins TRBV19 to TRBJ1-6; 9 bases are shared with TRBD1. Germline V gene sequence: CDR1 LNHDA, CDR2 SQIVND (reference sequence). There are 13 residues in the CDR3. The CDR3 DNA follows: TGTGCGAGCGTGGGACAGGGAAATTCACCCCTCCACTTT. Its protein product is CASVGQGNSPLHF.

The chain joins TRBV2 to TRBJ2-3; 10 bases are shared with TRBD2. CDR3 size: 15 residues. Germline V gene sequence: CDR1 SNHLY, CDR2 FYNNEI. V shed 4 bases, J shed 3 bases, and the junction held 4 bases outside the gene matches. In nucleotides, the CDR3 is TGTGCCAGCAGTGGAGCTAGCGGGAGAACAGATACGCAGTATTTT. Residues: CASSGASGRTDTQYF.

The J gene is TRBJ2-1, the V gene TRBV6-2 or TRBV6-3; 12 bases map to TRBD2. J gave up 7 bases and V 5 bases, and 15 bases lay outside the gene matches. The CDR3 extends over 18 amino acids. Germline CDR1 MNHEY, CDR2 SVGEGT. The CDR3 DNA is TGTGCCAGCAGTGCGCGTAAATCCGGGACTAGCGGGTCTAATGAGCAGTTCTTC. It encodes CASSARKSGTSGSNEQFF.

The chain uses TRBV6-5 and TRBJ1-2; 10 bases are shared with TRBD1. Trimming at V came to 6 bases and at J to 10 bases, leaving 11 bases not matched to a gene. Germline V lookup: CDR1 MNHEY, CDR2 SVGAGI. The CDR3 is 14 amino acids. The CDR3 DNA reads as TGTGCCAGCAGGCAGAGGCGGACAGGGGGTGTCTACACCTTC. It translates to CASRQRRTGGVYTF.

Written as DNA, the CDR3 is TGTGCCAGCAGTTCTCCTACTCGCACAGATACGCAGTATTTT. Its protein is CASSSPTRTDTQYF. This chain connects TRBV14 to TRBJ2-3; unclear D gene. Germline V gene sequence: CDR1 SGHDN, CDR2 FVKESK. The CDR3 contains 14 residues. Deletions cut 6 bases from V and 1 base from J, with 11 bases between.

The chain carries TRBV13 and TRBJ2-7, with 8 bases aligning to TRBD2. The CDR3 contains 14 residues. CDR1 and CDR2 from the germline V gene are PRHDT and FYEKMQ (reference sequence). Unmatched junction bases numbered 9, after V lost 5 bases and J lost 6 bases. CDR3 loop: CASSTKAGAGEQYF. CDR3 sequence (DNA): TGTGCCAGCAGCACCAAAGCGGGAGCGGGCGAGCAGTACTTC.

The rearrangement uses TRBV4-1 and TRBJ2-1, with TRBD2 matching over 10 bases. The trim removed 10 bases at V and 5 bases at J, leaving 8 bases unmatched. The CDR3 totals 14 residues. CDR1 MGHRA and CDR2 YSYEKL come from the germline V gene. DNA of the CDR3: TGCGCCACCCAGCGGGAGGGTCTAAACAATGAGCAGTTCTTC. Translation gives CATQREGLNNEQFF.

This clone has a single count. The V and J genes are TRBV6-6 and TRBJ2-7; TRBD1 matches at 9 bases. V shed 5 bases, J shed 2 bases, and the junction held 7 bases outside the gene matches. CDR1 and CDR2 (germline): MNHNY, SVGAGI (reference sequence). The CDR3 spans 15 residues. The CDR3, as DNA: TGTGCCAGCAGTGCACCGACAGGGGGAACCTACGAGCAGTACTTC. Residues: CASSAPTGGTYEQYF.

V usage is TRBV20-1 and J usage is TRBJ2-7, with 15 bases identical to TRBD2. This CDR3 spans 18 amino acids. V lost 3 bases and J lost 4; bases outside the gene matches: 13. From germline, CDR1 is DFQATT and CDR2 SNEGSKA (reference sequence). CDR3 DNA: TGCAGTGCTAGTGGACTAGCGGGAGGGCCACTACCGGGGTACGAGCAGTACTTC. Protein sequence: CSASGLAGGPLPGYEQYF.

The chain joins TRBV11-2 to TRBJ1-1, with a weak D call TRBD1 (6 bases). V lost 4 bases, J lost 3 bases, and 18 bases lay in between. The CDR3 runs to 16 residues. From germline, CDR1 is SGHAT and CDR2 FQNNGV. The CDR3 sequence is CASSYSGGASDTEAFF. Written as DNA, the CDR3 is TGTGCCAGCAGCTATAGCGGGGGCGCCTCGGACACTGAAGCTTTCTTT. Drawing the rest from reference TRBV11-2 and TRBJ1-1, the complete variable domain is EAGVAQSPRYKIIEKRQSVAFWCNPISGHATLYWYQQILGQGPKLLIQFQNNGVVDDSQLPKDRFSAERLKGVDSTLKIQPAKLEDSAVYLCASSYSGGASDTEAFFGQGTRLTVV.

This sequence joins TRBV12-3 or TRBV12-4 and TRBJ1-2; D uncertain. V gave up 7 bases and J gave up 2 bases, with 5 bases separating them. CDR3 length: 11 amino acids. The CDR3 nucleotides are TGTGCCAGCACCAGGAACTATGGCTACACCTTC. Translating it yields CASTRNYGYTF.

The rearrangement uses TRBV7-6 and TRBJ2-2, with 14 bases aligning to TRBD2. V gave up 1 base and J gave up 7 bases; unmatched junction bases: 8. CDR1 is SGHVS and CDR2 is FNYEAQ in the germline V gene. There are 18 residues in the CDR3. The CDR3 reads CASSLVTSGREGHGELFF. CDR3 bases: TGTGCCAGCAGCTTAGTGACTAGCGGGAGGGAAGGCCACGGGGAGCTGTTTTTT.

This clone was detected only once. The rearrangement uses TRBV11-2 and TRBJ2-1; D uncertain. With 1 base removed from V and 8 bases from J, the gap between germline ends came to 15 bases. The V gene's germline CDR1 is SGHAT and CDR2 FQNNGV. The CDR3 is 15 residues long. The CDR3 coding sequence is TGTGCCAGCAGCTTAGTACACTCCGGTCGGGATGAGCAGTTCTTC. Protein sequence: CASSLVHSGRDEQFF.

The chain carries TRBV19 and TRBJ2-1, with TRBD2 matching over 14 bases. With V trimmed by 5 bases and J by 8 bases, 11 bases remained unmatched. Germline CDR1 reads LNHDA; CDR2 reads SQIVND (reference sequence). The CDR3 spans 17 residues. CDR3 sequence reads: CASSLGTSGRMFDEQFF. CDR3 nucleotide sequence: TGTGCCAGTAGTCTGGGGACTAGCGGGAGAATGTTTGATGAGCAGTTCTTC.

The chain joins TRBV3-1 (or the pseudogene TRBV3-2) to TRBJ1-4; a weak D match, TRBD1 (6 bases). The V gene lost 2 bases and the J gene lost 4 bases, with 11 bases spanning the gap. There are 15 residues in the CDR3. Germline assignment: CDR1 LGHDT and CDR2 YNNKEL (reference sequence). CDR3: CASSQRYRDNEKLFF. CDR3 nucleotides: TGTGCCAGCAGCCAAAGGTACAGGGATAATGAAAAACTGTTTTTT.

This clone was detected a few times. The rearrangement joins TRBV6-2 or TRBV6-3 to TRBJ2-5; D is ambiguous. Trimming took 6 bases from V and 5 from J, leaving 7 bases between them. The CDR3 is made up of 11 amino acids. The germline V gene encodes CDR1 MNHEY and CDR2 SVGEGT. CDR3 in amino acids: CASSRRETQYF. For the CDR3, the DNA is TGTGCCAGCAGCCGCCGGGAGACCCAGTACTTC.

This chain joins TRBV6-5 and TRBJ1-3; tentative D call: TRBD1 (6 bases). Trimming took 6 bases from V and 0 from J, leaving 12 bases between them. The CDR3 loop spans 15 amino acids. CDR1 is MNHEY, CDR2 SVGAGI, per germline. The CDR3 protein is CASRPTGHSGNTIYF. The CDR3 DNA sequence: TGTGCCAGCAGGCCGACAGGCCACTCTGGAAACACCATATATTTT.

This clone was found once. The chain couples TRBV13 to TRBJ1-2, with TRBD1 as a possible D gene (6 bases). This CDR3 spans 15 amino acids. Germline CDR1 PRHDT, CDR2 FYEKMQ (reference sequence). The V and J ends lost 10 bases and 5 bases respectively, with 23 bases between them. The DNA for the CDR3 is TGTGCCACTACCCGGGGGGGCGCGTTCTTTTATGGCTACACCTTC. Protein: CATTRGGAFFYGYTF. Based on the CDR3 plus reference TRBV13 and TRBJ1-2, the full variable domain is AAGVIQSPRHLIKEKRETATLKCYPIPRHDTVYWYQQGPGQDPQFLISFYEKMQSDKGSIPDRFSAQQFSDYHSELNMSSLELGDSALYFCATTRGGAFFYGYTFGSGTRLTVV.

The rearrangement uses TRBV4-1 and TRBJ2-7, with TRBD2 identical over 7 bases. V trimming: 5 bases; J trimming: 4 bases; junction bases outside the gene matches: 11. Germline loops: CDR1 MGHRA, CDR2 YSYEKL. The CDR3 loop spans 15 amino acids. CDR3 region: CASSDWTSPPYEQYF. CDR3 nucleotide sequence: TGCGCCAGCAGCGACTGGACTAGTCCCCCATACGAGCAGTACTTC.

This clone was seen a single time. V gene TRBV6-5 combines with J gene TRBJ2-7; 9 bases map to TRBD1. The CDR3 is 15 residues long. V gave up 8 bases and J gave up 0 bases; unmatched junction bases: 8. Germline lookup yields CDR1 MNHEY and CDR2 SVGAGI. The CDR3 is CASFQSGQGSYEQYF. The CDR3 coding sequence is TGTGCCAGCTTCCAATCGGGACAGGGCTCCTACGAGCAGTACTTC.

The gene calls are TRBV6-2 or TRBV6-3 and TRBJ2-3; perhaps TRBD2 as D (6 bases). This CDR3 comprises 15 residues. Per germline, CDR1 MNHEY and CDR2 SVGEGT. Trimming left V 5 bases short and J 3 bases short, with 15 bases between. The CDR3 DNA follows: TGTGCCAGCAGTCGCCCCTCGGGAGTAACAGATACGCAGTATTTT. Protein: CASSRPSGVTDTQYF.

The chain combines TRBV10-3 with TRBJ2-1, with 8 bases matching TRBD1. V gave up 10 bases and J gave up 3 bases; unmatched junction bases: 5. The V gene's germline CDR1 is ENHRY and CDR2 SYGVKD. The CDR3 length is 13 residues. CDR3 loop: CANSGTGYNEQFF. CDR3 coding DNA: TGTGCCAACTCCGGGACAGGCTACAATGAGCAGTTCTTC.

The gene calls are TRBV27 and TRBJ1-1; D possibly corresponds to TRBD1 (6 bases). CDR1 and CDR2 (germline): MNHEY, SMNVEV (reference sequence). The V end lost 3 bases, the J end lost 4 bases, and 15 bases lay between the germline ends. The CDR3 contains 15 residues. DNA for the CDR3: TGTGCCAGCAGTTTGGTTGGCAGGGGTTCCACTGAAGCTTTCTTT. It is translated as CASSLVGRGSTEAFF.

This clone appeared a single time. The V and J genes are TRBV6-5 and TRBJ1-5; D remains unclear. Trimming removed 3 bases at V and 2 bases at J, with 14 bases between. This CDR3 is 16 amino acids long. CDR1 and CDR2 (germline): MNHEY, SVGAGI. The CDR3 DNA reads as TGTGCCAGCAGTTATAACAAGGGAGGACGCAATCAGCCCCAGCATTTT. It specifies CASSYNKGGRNQPQHF.